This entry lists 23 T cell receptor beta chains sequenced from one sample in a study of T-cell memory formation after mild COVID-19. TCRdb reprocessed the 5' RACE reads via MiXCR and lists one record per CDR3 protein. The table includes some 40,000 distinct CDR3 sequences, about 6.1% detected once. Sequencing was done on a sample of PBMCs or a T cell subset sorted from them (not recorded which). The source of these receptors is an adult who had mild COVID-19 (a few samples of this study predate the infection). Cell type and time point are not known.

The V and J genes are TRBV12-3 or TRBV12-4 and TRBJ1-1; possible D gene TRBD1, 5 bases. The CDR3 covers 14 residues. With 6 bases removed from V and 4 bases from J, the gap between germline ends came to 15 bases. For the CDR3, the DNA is TGTGCCAGCAGCCTCAAGGGTAGGGGCACTGAAGCTTTCTTT. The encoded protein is CASSLKGRGTEAFF.

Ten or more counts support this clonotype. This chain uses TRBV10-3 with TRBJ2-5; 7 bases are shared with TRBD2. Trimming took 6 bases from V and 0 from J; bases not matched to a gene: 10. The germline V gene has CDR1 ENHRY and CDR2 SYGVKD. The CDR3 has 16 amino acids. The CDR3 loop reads CAISHSSGTYQETQYF. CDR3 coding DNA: TGTGCCATCAGCCATTCTAGCGGAACGTACCAAGAGACCCAGTACTTC.

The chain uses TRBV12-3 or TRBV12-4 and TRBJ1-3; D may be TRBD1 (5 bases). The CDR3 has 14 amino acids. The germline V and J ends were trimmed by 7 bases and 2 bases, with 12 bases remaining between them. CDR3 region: CASTRGVPGNTIYF. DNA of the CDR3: TGTGCCAGCACGCGAGGGGTCCCTGGAAACACCATATATTTT.

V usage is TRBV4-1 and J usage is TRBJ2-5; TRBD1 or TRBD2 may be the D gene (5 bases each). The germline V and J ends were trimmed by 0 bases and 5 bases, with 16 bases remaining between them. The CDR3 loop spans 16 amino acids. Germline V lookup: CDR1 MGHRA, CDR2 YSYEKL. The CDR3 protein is CASSQDWGKPRETQYF. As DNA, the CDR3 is TGCGCCAGCAGCCAAGATTGGGGGAAGCCGCGGGAGACCCAGTACTTC.

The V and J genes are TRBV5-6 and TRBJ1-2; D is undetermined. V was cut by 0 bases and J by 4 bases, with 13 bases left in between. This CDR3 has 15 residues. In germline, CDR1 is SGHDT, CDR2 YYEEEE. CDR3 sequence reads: CASSLETRLPYGYTF. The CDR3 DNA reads TGTGCCAGCAGCTTGGAGACTCGGCTACCCTATGGCTACACCTTC. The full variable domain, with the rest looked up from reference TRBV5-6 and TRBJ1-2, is DAGVTQSPTHLIKTRGQQVTLRCSPKSGHDTVSWYQQALGQGPQFIFQYYEEEERQRGNFPDRFSGHQFPNYSSELNVNALLLGDSALYLCASSLETRLPYGYTFGSGTRLTVV.

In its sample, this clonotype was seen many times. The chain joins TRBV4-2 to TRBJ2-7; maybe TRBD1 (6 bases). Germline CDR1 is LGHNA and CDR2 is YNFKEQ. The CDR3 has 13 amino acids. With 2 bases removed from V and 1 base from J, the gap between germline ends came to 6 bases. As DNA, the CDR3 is TGTGCCAGCAGCCAAACAGGGTCCTACGAGCAGTACTTC. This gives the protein CASSQTGSYEQYF.

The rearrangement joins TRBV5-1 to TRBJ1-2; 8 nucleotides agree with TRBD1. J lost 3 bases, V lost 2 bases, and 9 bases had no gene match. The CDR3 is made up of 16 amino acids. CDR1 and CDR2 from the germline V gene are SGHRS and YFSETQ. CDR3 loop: CASSLRPGTGDYGYTF. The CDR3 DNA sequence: TGCGCCAGCAGCTTAAGACCAGGGACAGGAGACTATGGCTACACCTTC.

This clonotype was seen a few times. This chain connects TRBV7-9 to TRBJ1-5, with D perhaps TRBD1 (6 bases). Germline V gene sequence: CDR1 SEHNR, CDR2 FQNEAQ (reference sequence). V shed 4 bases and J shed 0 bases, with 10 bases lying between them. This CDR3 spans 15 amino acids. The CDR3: CASSSDSYSNQPQHF. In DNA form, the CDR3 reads TGTGCCAGCAGCTCGGACAGTTATAGCAATCAGCCCCAGCATTTT.

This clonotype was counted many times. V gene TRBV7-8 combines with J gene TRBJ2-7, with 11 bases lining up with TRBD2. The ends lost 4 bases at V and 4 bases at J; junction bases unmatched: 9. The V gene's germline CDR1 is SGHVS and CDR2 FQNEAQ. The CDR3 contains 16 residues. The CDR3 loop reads CASSSSGLAGPYEQYF. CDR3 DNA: TGTGCCAGCAGCTCGAGCGGACTAGCGGGTCCATACGAGCAGTACTTC.

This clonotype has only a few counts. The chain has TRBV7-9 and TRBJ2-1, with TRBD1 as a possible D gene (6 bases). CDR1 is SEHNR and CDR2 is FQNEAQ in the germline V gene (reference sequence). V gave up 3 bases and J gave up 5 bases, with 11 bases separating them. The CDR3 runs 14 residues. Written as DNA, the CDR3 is TGTGCCAGCAGCTTGGGGGCCTTCCACAATGAGCAGTTCTTC. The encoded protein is CASSLGAFHNEQFF.

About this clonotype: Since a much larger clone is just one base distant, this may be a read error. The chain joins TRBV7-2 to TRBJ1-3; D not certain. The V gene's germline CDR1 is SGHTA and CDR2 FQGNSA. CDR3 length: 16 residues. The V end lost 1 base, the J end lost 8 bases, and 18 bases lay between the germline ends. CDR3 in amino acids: CASSLEPRNRWDTIYF. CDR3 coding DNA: TGTGCCAGCAGCTTAGAGCCCCGGAACCGGTGGGACACCATATATTTT.

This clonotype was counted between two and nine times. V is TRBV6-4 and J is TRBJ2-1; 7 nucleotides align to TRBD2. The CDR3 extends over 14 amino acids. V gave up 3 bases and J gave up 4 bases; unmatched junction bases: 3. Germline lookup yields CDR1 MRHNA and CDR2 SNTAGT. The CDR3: CASSEWGGYNEQFF. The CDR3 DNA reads TGTGCCAGCAGTGAGTGGGGGGGGTACAATGAGCAGTTCTTC.

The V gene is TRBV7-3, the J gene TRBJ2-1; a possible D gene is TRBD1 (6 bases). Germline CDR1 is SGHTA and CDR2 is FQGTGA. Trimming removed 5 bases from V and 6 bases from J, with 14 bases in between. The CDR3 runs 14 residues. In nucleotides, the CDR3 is TGTGCCAGCAGCCCGGGACACCAGTCCAATGAGCAGTTCTTC. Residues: CASSPGHQSNEQFF. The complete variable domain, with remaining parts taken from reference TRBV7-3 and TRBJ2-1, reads GAGVSQTPSNKVTEKGKYVELRCDPISGHTALYWYRQSLGQGPEFLIYFQGTGAADDSGLPNDRFFAVRPEGSVSTLKIQRTERGDSAVYLCASSPGHQSNEQFFGPGTRLTVL.

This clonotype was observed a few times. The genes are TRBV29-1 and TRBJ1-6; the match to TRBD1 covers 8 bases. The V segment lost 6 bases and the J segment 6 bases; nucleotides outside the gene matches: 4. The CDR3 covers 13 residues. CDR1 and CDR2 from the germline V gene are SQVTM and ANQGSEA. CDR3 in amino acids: CSVLDRVNSPLHF. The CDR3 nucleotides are TGCAGCGTCCTGGACAGGGTTAATTCACCCCTCCACTTT.

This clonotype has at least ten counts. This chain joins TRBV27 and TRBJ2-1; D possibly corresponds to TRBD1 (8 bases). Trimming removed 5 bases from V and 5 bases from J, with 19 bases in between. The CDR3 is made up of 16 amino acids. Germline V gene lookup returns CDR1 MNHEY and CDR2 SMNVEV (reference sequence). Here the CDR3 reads CASSLHPTGGDNEQFF. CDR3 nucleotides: TGTGCCAGCAGTCTACATCCCACAGGGGGGGACAATGAGCAGTTCTTC.

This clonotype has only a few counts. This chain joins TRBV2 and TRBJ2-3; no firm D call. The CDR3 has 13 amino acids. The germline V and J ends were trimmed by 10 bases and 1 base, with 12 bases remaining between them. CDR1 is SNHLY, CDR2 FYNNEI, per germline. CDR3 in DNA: TGTGCCACAACAGACGATCGCACAGATACGCAGTATTTT. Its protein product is CATTDDRTDTQYF.

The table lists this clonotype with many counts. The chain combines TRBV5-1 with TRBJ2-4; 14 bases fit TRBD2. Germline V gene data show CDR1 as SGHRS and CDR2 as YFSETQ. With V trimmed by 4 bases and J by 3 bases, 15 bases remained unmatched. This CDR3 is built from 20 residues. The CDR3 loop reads CASSRLATSGGADGKNIQYF. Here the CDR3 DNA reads TGCGCCAGCAGCCGATTAGCGACTAGCGGGGGGGCCGACGGCAAAAACATTCAGTACTTC.

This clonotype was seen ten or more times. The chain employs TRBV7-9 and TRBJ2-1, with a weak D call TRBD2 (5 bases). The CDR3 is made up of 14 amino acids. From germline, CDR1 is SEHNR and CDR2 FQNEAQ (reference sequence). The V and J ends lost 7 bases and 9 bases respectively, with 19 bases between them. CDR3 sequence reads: CASNSRGLYAEQFF. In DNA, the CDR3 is TGTGCCAGCAACTCCCGGGGATTGTACGCTGAGCAGTTCTTC.

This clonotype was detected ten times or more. The CDR3 DNA follows: TGTGCCAGCAGTTTGGGAAACCCGGGACTAGGGGGGACCCAGTACTTC. Translating gives CASSLGNPGLGGTQYF. The chain couples TRBV4-2 to TRBJ2-5; 8 positions match TRBD2. Germline-derived CDR1 and CDR2 are LGHNA and YNFKEQ. The CDR3 runs to 16 residues. J was trimmed by 7 bases and V by 6 bases; bases with no gene match: 16.

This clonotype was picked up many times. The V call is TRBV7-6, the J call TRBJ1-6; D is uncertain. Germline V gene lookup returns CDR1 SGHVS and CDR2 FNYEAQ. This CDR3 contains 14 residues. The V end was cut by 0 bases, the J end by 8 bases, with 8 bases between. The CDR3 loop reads CASSLAGLDSPLHF. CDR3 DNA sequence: TGTGCCAGCAGCTTAGCAGGGCTCGATTCACCCCTCCACTTT.

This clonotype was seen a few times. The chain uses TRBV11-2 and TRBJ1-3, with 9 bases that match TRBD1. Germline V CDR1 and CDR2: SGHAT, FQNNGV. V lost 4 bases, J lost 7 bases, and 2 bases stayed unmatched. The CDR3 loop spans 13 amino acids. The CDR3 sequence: CASSSGQGNTIYF. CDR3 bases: TGTGCCAGCAGCTCCGGACAGGGGAACACCATATATTTT.

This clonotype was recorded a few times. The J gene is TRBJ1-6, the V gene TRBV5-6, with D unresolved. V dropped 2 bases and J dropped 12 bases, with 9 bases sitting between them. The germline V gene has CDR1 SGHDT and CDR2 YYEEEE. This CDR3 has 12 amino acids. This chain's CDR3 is CASSFGREPLHF. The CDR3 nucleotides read TGTGCCAGCAGCTTTGGCCGGGAACCCCTCCACTTT.

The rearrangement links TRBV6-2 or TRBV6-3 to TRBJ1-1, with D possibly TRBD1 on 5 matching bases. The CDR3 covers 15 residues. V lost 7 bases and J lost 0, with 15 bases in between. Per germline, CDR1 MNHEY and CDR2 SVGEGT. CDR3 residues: CASKPIWGMNTEAFF. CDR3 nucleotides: TGTGCCAGCAAGCCGATTTGGGGGATGAACACTGAAGCTTTCTTT.